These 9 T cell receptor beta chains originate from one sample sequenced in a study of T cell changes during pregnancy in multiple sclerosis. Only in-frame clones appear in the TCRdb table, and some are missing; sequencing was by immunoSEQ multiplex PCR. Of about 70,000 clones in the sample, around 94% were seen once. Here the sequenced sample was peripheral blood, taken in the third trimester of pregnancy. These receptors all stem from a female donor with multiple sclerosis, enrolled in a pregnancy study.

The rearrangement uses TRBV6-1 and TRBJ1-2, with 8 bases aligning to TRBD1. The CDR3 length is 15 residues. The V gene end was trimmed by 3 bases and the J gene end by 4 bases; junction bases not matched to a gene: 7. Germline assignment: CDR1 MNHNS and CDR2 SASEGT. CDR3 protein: CASSEQGASGYGYTF. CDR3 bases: TGTGCCAGCAGTGAGCAGGGGGCTTCGGGCTATGGCTACACCTTC.

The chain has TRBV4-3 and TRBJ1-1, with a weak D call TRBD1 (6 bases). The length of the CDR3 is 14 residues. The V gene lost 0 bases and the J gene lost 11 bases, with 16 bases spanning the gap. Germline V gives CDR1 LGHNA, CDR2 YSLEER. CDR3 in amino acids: CASSQDSTGVDAFF. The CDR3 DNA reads TGCGCCAGCAGCCAAGATTCGACAGGAGTAGATGCTTTCTTT.

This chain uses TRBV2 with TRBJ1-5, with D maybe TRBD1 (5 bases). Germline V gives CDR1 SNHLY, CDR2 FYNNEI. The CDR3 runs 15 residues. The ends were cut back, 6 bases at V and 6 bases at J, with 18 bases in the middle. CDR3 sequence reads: CASSLDSVWSQPQHF. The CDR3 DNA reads TGTGCCAGCAGCTTAGACAGCGTTTGGAGTCAGCCCCAGCATTTT.

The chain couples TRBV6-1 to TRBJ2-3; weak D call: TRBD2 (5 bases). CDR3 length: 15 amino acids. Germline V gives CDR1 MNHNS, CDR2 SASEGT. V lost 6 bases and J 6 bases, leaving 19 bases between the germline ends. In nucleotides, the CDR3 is TGTGCCAGCAGCCCTAATGGTTGGGAGTTGGATACGCAGTATTTT. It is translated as CASSPNGWELDTQYF.

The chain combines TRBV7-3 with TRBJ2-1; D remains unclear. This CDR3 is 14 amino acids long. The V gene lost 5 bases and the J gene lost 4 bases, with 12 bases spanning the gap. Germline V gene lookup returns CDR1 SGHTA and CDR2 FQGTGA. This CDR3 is CASSHSRFYNEQFF. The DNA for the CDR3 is TGTGCCAGCAGCCACAGCAGATTTTACAATGAGCAGTTCTTC.

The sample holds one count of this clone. CDR3 amino acids: CASSHVAEVNSGNTIYF. CDR3 bases: TGTGCCAGCAGCCACGTTGCGGAGGTAAACTCTGGAAACACCATATATTTT. The rearrangement uses TRBV7-6 and TRBJ1-3; D not resolved. CDR1 SGHVS and CDR2 FNYEAQ come from the germline V gene. This CDR3 is built from 17 residues. Trimming stripped 5 bases from V and 0 bases from J, with 17 bases between.

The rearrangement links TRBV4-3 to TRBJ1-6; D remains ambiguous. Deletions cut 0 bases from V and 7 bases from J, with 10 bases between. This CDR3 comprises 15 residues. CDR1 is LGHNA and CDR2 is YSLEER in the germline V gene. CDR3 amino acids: CASSQDKRPNSPLHF. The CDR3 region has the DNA TGCGCCAGCAGCCAAGATAAGCGTCCGAATTCACCCCTCCACTTT.

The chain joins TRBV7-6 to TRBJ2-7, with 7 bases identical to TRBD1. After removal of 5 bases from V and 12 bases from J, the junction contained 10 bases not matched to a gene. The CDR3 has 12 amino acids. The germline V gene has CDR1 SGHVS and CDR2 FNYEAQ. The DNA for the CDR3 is TGTGCCAGCAGCACACGGGACAGCTTGCCGTACTTC. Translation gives CASSTRDSLPYF.

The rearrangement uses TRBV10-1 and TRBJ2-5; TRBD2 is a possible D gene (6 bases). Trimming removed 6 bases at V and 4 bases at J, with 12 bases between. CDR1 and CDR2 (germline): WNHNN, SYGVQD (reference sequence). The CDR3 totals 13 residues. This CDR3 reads CASRPAGLETQYF. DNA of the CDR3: TGCGCCAGCAGGCCGGCGGGGCTAGAGACCCAGTACTTC.